This T cell receptor beta chain is drawn from a study of sequential checkpoint blockade in melanoma. On the study more broadly: Over 20 patients had matched tumor biopsies before treatment and at week 13 after nivolumab or ipilimumab alone.

Regarding the study as a whole: For nivolumab-first patients, baseline tumor clonality was associated with response. PD-L1 staining and CD8+ counts, not mutational load, tracked tumor T-cell clonality.

TCRdb's table, derived via immunoSEQ multiplex PCR, lists solely in-frame clones and lacks some. Among several thousand clones listed, roughly 24% were seen once. In regard to this clone: The target antigen is unknown.

The treatment denotes: randomized to nivolumab then ipilimumab (arm A) or the reverse (arm B). Germline-derived CDR1 and CDR2 are MNHGY and SAAAGT. The CDR3 covers 13 residues. V shed 0 bases and J shed 7 bases, with 7 bases lying between them. This clonotype was obtained from a human donor with melanoma. This chain connects TRBV6-8 to TRBJ1-5; no reliable D call. The material sequenced was tumor tissue (inferred from file names), taken from a patient given nivolumab and ipilimumab in sequence. The CDR3 region is CASSYSAVQPQHF. CDR3 DNA: TGTGCCAGCAGTTACTCGGCTGTGCAGCCCCAGCATTTT.